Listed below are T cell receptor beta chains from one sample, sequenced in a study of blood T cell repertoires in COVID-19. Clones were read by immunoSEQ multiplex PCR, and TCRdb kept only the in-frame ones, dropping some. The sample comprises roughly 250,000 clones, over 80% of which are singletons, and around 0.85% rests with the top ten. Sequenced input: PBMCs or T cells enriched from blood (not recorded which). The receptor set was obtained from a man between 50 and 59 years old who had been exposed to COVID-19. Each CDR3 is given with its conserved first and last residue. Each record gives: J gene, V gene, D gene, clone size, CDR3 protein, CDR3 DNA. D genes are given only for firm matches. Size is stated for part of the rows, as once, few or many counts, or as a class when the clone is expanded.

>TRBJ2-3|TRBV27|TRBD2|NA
CASSVGTSADTQYF
TGTGCCAGCAGTGTCGGGACTAGTGCCGATACGCAGTATTTT
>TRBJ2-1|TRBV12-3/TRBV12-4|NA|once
CASSPLGDYEQFF
TGTGCCAGCAGTCCCCTTGGGGACTATGAGCAGTTCTTC
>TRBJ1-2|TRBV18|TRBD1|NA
CASSPLGQGALYYGYTF
TGTGCCAGCTCACCCCTGGGACAGGGTGCGCTTTACTATGGCTACACCTTC
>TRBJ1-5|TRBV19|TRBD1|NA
CASSRQGRVQPQHF
TGTGCCAGTAGTCGACAGGGAAGGGTTCAGCCCCAGCATTTT
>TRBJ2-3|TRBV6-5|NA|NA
CASSPLLSTDTQYF
TGTGCCAGCAGTCCACTACTTTCGACAGATACGCAGTATTTT
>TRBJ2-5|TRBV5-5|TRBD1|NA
CASSLGTATGATQYF
TGTGCCAGCAGCTTGGGAACCGCGACAGGGGCGACCCAGTACTTC
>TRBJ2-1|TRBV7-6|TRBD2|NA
CASSLAYSGSNEQFF
TGTGCCAGCAGCTTAGCGTATAGCGGGAGTAATGAGCAGTTCTTC
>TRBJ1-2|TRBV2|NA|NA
CASSGLGGSYTF
TGTGCCAGCAGCGGACTAGGTGGGAGCTACACCTTC
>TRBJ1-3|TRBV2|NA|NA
CASSVGDTIYF
TGTGCCAGCAGTGTCGGAGACACCATATATTTT
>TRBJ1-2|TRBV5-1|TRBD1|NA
CASSFQGAYGYTF
TGCGCCAGCAGCTTTCAGGGGGCGTATGGCTACACCTTC
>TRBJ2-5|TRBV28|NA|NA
CASSLPLTGGRETQYF
TGTGCCAGCAGCCTTCCCCTAACCGGGGGTCGGGAGACCCAGTACTTC
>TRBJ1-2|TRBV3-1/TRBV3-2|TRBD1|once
CASSQDPRYYRDRLNYGYTF
TGTGCCAGCAGCCAAGATCCCCGTTACTATAGGGACAGACTTAACTATGGCTACACCTTC
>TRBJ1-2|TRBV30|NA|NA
CAWSIREYYGYTF
TGTGCCTGGAGTATCCGGGAATACTATGGCTACACCTTC
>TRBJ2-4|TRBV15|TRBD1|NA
CATSRGTGGAGKNIQYF
TGTGCCACCAGCAGAGGTACAGGGGGCGCGGGCAAAAACATTCAGTACTTC
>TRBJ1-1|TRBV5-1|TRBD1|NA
CASSTGETEAFF
TGCGCCAGCTCCACAGGGGAAACTGAAGCTTTCTTT
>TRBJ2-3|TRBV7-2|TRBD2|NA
CASSLGLAGTDTQYF
TGTGCCAGCAGCTTGGGACTAGCGGGCACAGATACGCAGTATTTT
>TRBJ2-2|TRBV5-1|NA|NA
CASSLDRNTGELFF
TGCGCCAGCAGCCTTGACAGGAACACCGGGGAGCTGTTTTTT
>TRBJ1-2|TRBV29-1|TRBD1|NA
CSVDRGRWGYTF
TGCAGCGTTGACAGGGGGCGATGGGGCTACACCTTC
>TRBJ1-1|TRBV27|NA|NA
CASSLYGANTEAFF
TGTGCCAGCAGTTTATACGGAGCGAACACTGAAGCTTTCTTT
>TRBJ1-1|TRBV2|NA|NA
CASLMEAGENTEAFF
TGTGCCAGTTTGATGGAGGCTGGGGAGAACACTGAAGCTTTCTTT
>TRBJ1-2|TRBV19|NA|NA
CASSREGTLRDYGYTF
TGTGCCAGTAGTAGGGAGGGGACCCTACGTGACTATGGCTACACCTTC
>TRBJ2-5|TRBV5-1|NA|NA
CASSLSGSETQYF
TGCGCCAGCAGCTTGTCAGGGTCGGAGACCCAGTACTTC
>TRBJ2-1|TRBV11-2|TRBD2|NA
CASSASRLGTSGANEQFF
TGTGCCAGCAGCGCGTCTCGTTTAGGGACTAGCGGTGCCAATGAGCAGTTCTTC
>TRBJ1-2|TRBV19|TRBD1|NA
CASARLGTGIDGYTF
TGTGCCAGTGCACGTTTGGGGACAGGGATAGATGGCTACACCTTC
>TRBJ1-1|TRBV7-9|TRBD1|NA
CASSTGVVEAFF
TGTGCCAGCAGTACAGGGGTGGTTGAAGCTTTCTTT
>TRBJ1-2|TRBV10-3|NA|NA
CAISESFVNYGYTF
TGTGCCATCAGTGAGTCTTTCGTTAACTATGGCTACACCTTC
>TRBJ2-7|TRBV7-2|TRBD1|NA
CASSPTAGGKGEQYF
TGTGCCAGCAGCCCCACTGCAGGGGGAAAAGGCGAGCAGTACTTC
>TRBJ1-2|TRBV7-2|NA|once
CASSMGAYGYTF
TGTGCCAGCAGCATGGGGGCCTATGGCTACACCTTC